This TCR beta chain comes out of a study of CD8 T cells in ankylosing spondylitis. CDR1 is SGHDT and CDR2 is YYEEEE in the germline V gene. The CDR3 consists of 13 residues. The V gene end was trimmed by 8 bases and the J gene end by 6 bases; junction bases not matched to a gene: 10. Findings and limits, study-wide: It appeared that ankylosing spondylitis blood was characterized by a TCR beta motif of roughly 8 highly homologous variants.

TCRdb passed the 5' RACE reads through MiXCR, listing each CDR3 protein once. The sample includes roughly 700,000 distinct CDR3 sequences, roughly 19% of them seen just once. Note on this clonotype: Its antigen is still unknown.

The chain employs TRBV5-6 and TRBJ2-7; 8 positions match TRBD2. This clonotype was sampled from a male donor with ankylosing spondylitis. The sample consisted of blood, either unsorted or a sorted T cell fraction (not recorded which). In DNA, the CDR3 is TGTGCCAGTAGGCTCCGGGAGGGGGTCGAGCAGTACTTC. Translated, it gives CASRLREGVEQYF.